The clone carrying this T cell receptor beta chain was counted at least ten times. The target antigen is unknown. HTBI primers from iRepertoire and Arm-PCR of CDR3 regions yielded the TCR beta libraries. From the multiplex PCR reads, TCRdb called clonotypes with MiXCR, one entry per CDR3 protein. The sample has around 400,000 distinct CDR3 sequences, 10% to 15% seen once. Time point here: newly diagnosed GD, antithyroid drugs for less than 3 months. From RNA extracted from PBMCs, the TCR library was made. This sample was taken from a study of regulatory T cells in long-lasting Graves disease. Study-wide findings and caveats: A greater number of public clonotypes (around 3,000) was shared by persistent patients than by new patients (roughly 880).

The CDR3 extends over 17 amino acids. Germline V gene lookup returns CDR1 MNHNS and CDR2 SASEGT. Trimming took 2 bases from V and 1 from J, leaving 15 bases between them. Separately, the same data were catalogued under a study of T cells in Graves' hyperthyroidism and ophthalmopathy. That investigation notes: Patients aged 18 to 65 had newly diagnosed hyperthyroidism lasting under 2 months.

This receptor was identified in a woman younger than 35 with Graves disease. The sample was peripheral blood mononuclear cells (PBMCs), taken at new diagnosis, from a patient treated with antithyroid drugs. The J gene is TRBJ2-4, the V gene TRBV6-1; no reliable D call. The CDR3 bases are TGTGCCAGCAGTGAAAAGACCCACTCATTGGCCAAAAACATTCAGTACTTC. Translated, it gives CASSEKTHSLAKNIQYF.